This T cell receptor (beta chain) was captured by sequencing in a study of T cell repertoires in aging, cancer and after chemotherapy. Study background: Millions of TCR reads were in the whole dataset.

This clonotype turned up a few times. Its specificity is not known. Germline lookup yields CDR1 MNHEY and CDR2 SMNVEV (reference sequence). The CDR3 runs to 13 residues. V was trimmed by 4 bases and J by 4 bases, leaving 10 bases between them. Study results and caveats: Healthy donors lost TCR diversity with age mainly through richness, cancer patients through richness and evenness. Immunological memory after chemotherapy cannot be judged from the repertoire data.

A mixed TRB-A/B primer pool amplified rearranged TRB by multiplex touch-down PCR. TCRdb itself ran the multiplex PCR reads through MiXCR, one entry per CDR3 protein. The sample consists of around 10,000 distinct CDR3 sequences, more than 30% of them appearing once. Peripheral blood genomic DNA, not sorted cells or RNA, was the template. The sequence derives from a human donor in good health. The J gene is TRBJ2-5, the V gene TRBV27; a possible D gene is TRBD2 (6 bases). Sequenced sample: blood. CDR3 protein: CASSSEGAETQYF. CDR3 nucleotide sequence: TGTGCCAGCAGTTCGGAGGGTGCAGAGACCCAGTACTTC.